The present T cell receptor beta chain was sequenced within a study of molecular identifiers for immune sequencing clone quantification (dated by TCRdb to 2016 to 2018). Broadly, across the study: For a replicate experiment, RNA from 20,000 or 100,000 naive CD8 T cells was divided into five aliquots, and four of the five aliquots were sequenced. This methods study benchmarked molecular-identifier clustering-based TCR repertoire sequencing (MIDCIRS) and TCR RNA copy counting, using CD8 T cells to do so. Overall study results and their limits: Modeling estimated 3 to 3.5 recovered TCR RNA copies per cell, compared with around 9.7 by digital PCR, which implies about 30% capture efficiency. Without barcode sub-clustering, chimeric consensus sequences inflated TCR diversity; chimeras reached as high as 47%. Naive libraries contained spiked-in Jurkat TCR RNA (roughly 10 copies' worth), which is not part of the donor repertoire. Spiked-in Jurkat TCR RNA equivalent to a single cell was reported to be detectable even among approximately 1.1 million naive CD8 T cells. Clones above 20 RNA copies held over 97% of molecules in CMV-specific effector cells but under 1% in naive cells. Highly expanded clone sizes could be underestimated because identical TCR molecules may share a barcode.

The protocol used for the library was PCR. Sequenced using a NextSeq 500. Preparation of bulk TCR libraries followed a previously described approach, with the TCR primers listed in Table S5. Purification of total RNA was performed with the Qiagen AllPrep DNA/RNA kit. Before analysis, reads from multiple sequencing runs of one library were combined. The study's processing was this. Only reads with exact TCR constant sequence were kept, trimmed to 150 nt, and grouped by their 12-nt molecular barcodes. Reads in each barcode group were sub-clustered using a 15% Levenshtein threshold, and a quality-weighted consensus sequence was built for each RNA molecule. Non-functional sequences were discarded, and so were lower-count sequences lying one edit away from another sequence. Based on fitting two negative binomial distributions, any barcode sub-cluster with under 20% of the maximum read count was discarded. The raw public data were reprocessed by TCRdb itself: fastp quality trimming at Q25, MiXCR clonotype calling, in-frame beta chains only. Each CDR3 protein appears once, grouped with its most common genes and DNA. These V and J calls originate from TCRdb's pipeline instead of the authors' own analysis. For this sample there are roughly 100,000 distinct CDR3 sequences; under 40% appear just once. The ten largest clonotypes hold about 9.1% of the sample.

Libraries of naive CD8 T cells were built from about 20,000 to 1,000,000 sorted cells, with 10%, 30% or 50% of the purified RNA used. On a BD FACSAria II, naive CD8 T cells were FACS-sorted as CD8+CD4-CCR7+CD45RA+ and collected into RLT Plus buffer. To test detection sensitivity, Jurkat RNA equivalent to more than 8 TCR copies was spiked into samples of about 19,000-1,000,000 naive CD8 T cells. Enrichment of CD8 T cells was performed with RosetteSep CD8+ T Cell Enrichment Cocktail and Ficoll-Paque, after which ACK red cell lysis was carried out. With regard to this clonotype: Its antigen is not yet known. The input lacks base qualities; no much larger clone sits a single base away.

V lost 5 bases and J lost 7 bases, and the count of bases not matched to a germline gene is 10. The CDR3 goes from the cysteine to the phenylalanine over 15 residues. Only the CDR3 region is kept as DNA, spanning 45 bases read in frame from base 1. Sequencing used naive CD8+ T cells from blood, with Jurkat cell RNA spiked in. The intended sense of this specimen's cell subset or site label: FACS-sorted CD8+CD4-CCR7+CD45RA+ naive T cells. This sequence uses TRBV12-3 or TRBV12-4 and TRBJ2-2; 7 junctional bases match TRBD1. The clonotype originates from a human donor in good health. Some libraries in this study had Jurkat cell RNA spiked in. This receptor carries the CDR3 CASSQQGMLDGELFF. The DNA is as follows: TGTGCCAGCAGTCAACAGGGGATGCTCGACGGGGAGCTGTTTTTT.